These 22 T cell receptor beta chains originate from one sample sequenced in a study of T cell responses to AZD1222 COVID-19 vaccine. Here immunoSEQ multiplex PCR was the method, and the copy in TCRdb shows in-frame clones only, minus some. This sample has about 92,000 clones, with approximately 91% found just once. The sample here was peripheral blood, taken on day 0 of AZD1222 vaccination. These receptor sequences come from an adult in good health.

In its sample, this clone was seen once. Written as DNA, the CDR3 is TGTGCCAGCAGTGAACAAGGGGGACAGGACATCTATGGCTACACCTTC. It yields the protein CASSEQGGQDIYGYTF. The chain is built from TRBV2 and TRBJ1-2, with 8 bases fitting TRBD1. CDR3 size: 16 residues. Germline trimming cut 2 bases from V and 4 bases from J; bases unmatched to any gene: 9. Germline V gene sequence: CDR1 SNHLY, CDR2 FYNNEI.

The chain recombines TRBV11-2 with TRBJ2-7; 8 nucleotides align to TRBD1. CDR3 length: 15 residues. V trimming: 1 base; J trimming: 6 bases; junction bases outside the gene matches: 8. Looked up from germline, CDR1 is SGHAT and CDR2 is FQNNGV. The CDR3 DNA reads TGTGCCAGCAGCTTAGGGACGACAGGGGATCGCGAGCAGTACTTC. Translating it yields CASSLGTTGDREQYF. Based on the CDR3 plus reference TRBV11-2 and TRBJ2-7, the full variable domain is EAGVAQSPRYKIIEKRQSVAFWCNPISGHATLYWYQQILGQGPKLLIQFQNNGVVDDSQLPKDRFSAERLKGVDSTLKIQPAKLEDSAVYLCASSLGTTGDREQYFGPGTRLTVT.

The V call is TRBV5-4, the J call TRBJ2-7; weak D call: TRBD1 (6 bases). The CDR3 is 14 residues long. The V end lost 4 bases, the J end lost 2 bases, and 13 bases lay between the germline ends. CDR1 and CDR2 (germline): SGHNT, YYREEE (reference sequence). CDR3 bases: TGTGCCAGCAGCGATAGGACAGAGACCTACGAGCAGTACTTC. Amino acid sequence: CASSDRTETYEQYF.

The V and J genes are TRBV29-1 and TRBJ1-2, with D perhaps matching TRBD1 (6 bases). Germline CDR1 is SQVTM and CDR2 is ANQGSEA. The ends were cut back, 5 bases at V and 1 base at J, with 8 bases in the middle. CDR3 size: 12 residues. CDR3 nucleotide sequence: TGCAGCGTTTCCAGGGGTAACTATGGCTACACCTTC. Amino acids: CSVSRGNYGYTF.

Notes on this clone: Mismatch with germline at one junction end may stem from a read error. The chain combines TRBV6-2 or TRBV6-3 with TRBJ2-3, with D uncertain. Germline values: CDR1 MNHEY, CDR2 SVGEGT. The CDR3 covers 11 residues. In nucleotides, the CDR3 is TGTGCCAGCAGTGACTCGGATACGCAGTATTTT. Protein product: CASSDSDTQYF.

The chain recombines TRBV7-8 with TRBJ2-1; TRBD2 matches 14 bases. J was trimmed by 14 bases and V by 5 bases; bases with no gene match: 8. Germline V gene data show CDR1 as SGHVS and CDR2 as FQNEAQ. The CDR3 covers 14 residues. The CDR3 protein is CASSPGTSGGTKFF. The DNA for the CDR3 is TGTGCCAGCAGCCCTGGGACTAGCGGGGGTACAAAGTTCTTC.

The V gene is TRBV11-1, the J gene TRBJ1-6; TRBD1 might be the D (5 bases). Between the trimmed V and J ends, which lost 6 bases and 7 bases, there was a span of 10 bases. The CDR3 is 13 residues long. Germline lookup yields CDR1 SGHAT and CDR2 FQDESV (reference sequence). CDR3 coding DNA: TGTGCCAGCAGTCGGGACCCGAATTCACCCCTCCACTTT. This sequence encodes CASSRDPNSPLHF.

The V gene is TRBV5-4, the J gene TRBJ1-1, with 8 bases aligning to TRBD1. Per the germline V gene, CDR1 is SGHNT and CDR2 is YYREEE (reference sequence). V trimming: 0 bases; J trimming: 6 bases; junction bases outside the gene matches: 4. The CDR3 has 14 residues. The CDR3 DNA reads TGTGCCAGCAGCTTGGCGCAGGGGGCTGCTGAAGCTTTCTTT. The encoded protein is CASSLAQGAAEAFF.

The chain links TRBV19 to TRBJ1-4; tentative D call: TRBD1 (6 bases). Trimming stripped 7 bases from V and 6 bases from J, with 18 bases between. CDR1 and CDR2 from the germline V gene are LNHDA and SQIVND (reference sequence). This CDR3 region has 15 residues. The CDR3 region has the DNA TGTGCCAGTACCTCGCCCTGGGGGCAGGATGAAAAACTGTTTTTT. Amino acid sequence: CASTSPWGQDEKLFF.

The chain is built from TRBV21-1 and TRBJ1-1; the D call TRBD1 from the table was never checked on the DNA. TRBV21-1 corresponds to a pseudogene. The CDR3 runs to 17 residues. This CDR3 reads CASSKGDRGREGTEAFF. Here the CDR3 DNA reads TGTGCCAGCAGCAAAGGGGACAGGGGGCGCGAGGGAACTGAAGCTTTCTTT.

V usage is TRBV11-3 and J usage is TRBJ2-7; D tentatively fits TRBD1 or TRBD2 (5 bases each). The CDR3 covers 12 residues. CDR1 is SGHNT and CDR2 is YENEEA in the germline V gene. Trimming cost V 5 bases and J 6 bases, with 11 bases left between them. CDR3 DNA sequence: TGTGCCAGCAGCCTTTATGGGGGCGAGCAGTACTTC. This translates into CASSLYGGEQYF.

The V gene is TRBV6-5, the J gene TRBJ1-2; D not certain. Trimming cost V 0 bases and J 6 bases, with 8 bases left between them. The CDR3 contains 13 residues. CDR1 and CDR2 from the germline V gene are MNHEY and SVGAGI. As DNA, the CDR3 is TGTGCCAGCAGTTACTCGGGCAGAAATGGCTACACCTTC. Translating gives CASSYSGRNGYTF.

The chain has TRBV19 and TRBJ1-2; TRBD1 matches 9 bases. This CDR3 is built from 14 residues. Germline CDR1 and CDR2: LNHDA and SQIVND (reference sequence). The ends lost 6 bases at V and 7 bases at J; junction bases unmatched: 9. In DNA form, the CDR3 reads TGTGCCAGTAGACCCTACAGGGGGCCCGCTGGCTACACCTTC. This gives the protein CASRPYRGPAGYTF. Full variable domain (outside the CDR3, taken from reference TRBV19 and TRBJ1-2): DGGITQSPKYLFRKEGQNVTLSCEQNLNHDAMYWYRQDPGQGLRLIYYSQIVNDFQKGDIAEGYSVSREKKESFPLTVTSAQKNPTAFYLCASRPYRGPAGYTFGSGTRLTVV.

As regards this clone: Germline and junction disagree at one end, which may indicate a read error. This sequence joins TRBV3-1 (or the pseudogene TRBV3-2) and TRBJ1-4; D uncertain. This CDR3 contains 15 residues. CDR1 LGHDT and CDR2 YNNKEL come from the germline V gene (reference sequence). CDR3: CAGSQEGLRAVKLFF. The CDR3 nucleotides are TGTGCCGGCAGCCAAGAGGGTCTCAGAGCTGTAAAACTGTTTTTT.

This clone appeared a single time. The rearrangement links TRBV9 to TRBJ2-1; TRBD1 aligns across 8 bases. Trimming took 2 bases from V and 4 from J; bases not matched to a gene: 5. Germline assignment: CDR1 SGDLS and CDR2 YYNGEE. The CDR3 length is 15 residues. DNA of the CDR3: TGTGCCAGCAGCGTGGGGACAGGTGTATACAATGAGCAGTTCTTC. Protein: CASSVGTGVYNEQFF.

This chain connects TRBV11-2 to TRBJ1-4; a possible D gene is TRBD1 (6 bases). Germline V gene sequence: CDR1 SGHAT, CDR2 FQNNGV. V shed 5 bases and J shed 5 bases, with 18 bases lying between them. This CDR3 region has 16 residues. As DNA, the CDR3 is TGTGCCAGCAGCCGGATAAAACAGGGTTACAATGAAAAACTGTTTTTT. It encodes CASSRIKQGYNEKLFF. The entire variable domain, with the rest obtained from reference TRBV11-2 and TRBJ1-4, is as follows: EAGVAQSPRYKIIEKRQSVAFWCNPISGHATLYWYQQILGQGPKLLIQFQNNGVVDDSQLPKDRFSAERLKGVDSTLKIQPAKLEDSAVYLCASSRIKQGYNEKLFFGSGTQLSVL.

This chain joins TRBV2 and TRBJ2-1; TRBD1 aligns across 9 bases. Germline-derived CDR1 and CDR2 are SNHLY and FYNNEI. J lost 7 bases, V lost 1 base, and 5 bases had no gene match. CDR3 size: 15 residues. The CDR3 protein is CASSEGTGVYNEQFF. The CDR3 DNA reads TGTGCCAGCAGTGAAGGGACAGGGGTTTATAATGAGCAGTTCTTC.

This chain joins TRBV6-6 and TRBJ1-6; TRBD1 matches 10 bases. The germline gives CDR1 MNHNY, CDR2 SVGAGI (reference sequence). CDR3 size: 16 residues. The trim removed 5 bases at V and 2 bases at J, leaving 3 bases unmatched. The CDR3 loop is CASSRTGGAYNSPLHF. The CDR3 DNA sequence: TGTGCCAGCAGTCGGACAGGGGGTGCCTATAATTCACCCCTCCACTTT.

The chain has TRBV5-1 and TRBJ2-7, with D perhaps matching TRBD1 or TRBD2 (7 bases each). Germline CDR1 SGHRS, CDR2 YFSETQ. V was cut by 1 base and J by 3 bases, with 17 bases left in between. The CDR3 has 16 amino acids. The DNA for the CDR3 is TGCGCCAGCAGCTTGACACAGGGGACTAACTACTACGAGCAGTACTTC. Residues: CASSLTQGTNYYEQYF.

The chain joins TRBV5-4 to TRBJ1-2; 10 positions agree with TRBD1. The CDR3 runs to 15 residues. CDR1 is SGHNT and CDR2 is YYREEE in the germline V gene (reference sequence). V dropped 4 bases and J dropped 6; count of bases not matched to a gene: 9. The CDR3 sequence: CASSPRDRGLHGYTF. CDR3 DNA: TGTGCCAGCAGCCCCAGAGACAGGGGGCTTCATGGCTACACCTTC.

The chain is built from TRBV27 and TRBJ2-7; D gene ambiguous. Germline V gene data show CDR1 as MNHEY and CDR2 as SMNVEV (reference sequence). The CDR3 consists of 15 residues. Trimming left V 4 bases short and J 0 bases short, with 13 bases between. This chain's CDR3 is CASSSVGRISYEQYF. The CDR3 DNA follows: TGTGCCAGCAGTTCCGTCGGACGGATCTCCTACGAGCAGTACTTC.

This clone has just one count. V usage is TRBV4-3 and J usage is TRBJ2-5; 14 bases line up with TRBD2. Per the germline V gene, CDR1 is LGHNA and CDR2 is YSLEER. The CDR3 loop spans 17 amino acids. Trimming cost V 0 bases and J 4 bases; bases outside gene matches: 4. DNA for the CDR3: TGCGCCAGCAGCCAAGAGGGGACTAGCGGGGGCCGAGAGACCCAGTACTTC. It is translated as CASSQEGTSGGRETQYF.